Described below is a single T cell receptor (beta chain) sequence and its context. CDR3 length: 17 amino acids. V lost 0 bases, J lost 0 bases, and 12 bases lay in between. CDR1 and CDR2 from the germline V gene are SGHNT and YENEEA. The data were taken from a study of blood T cell repertoires in COVID-19. At the level of the study: PBMCs, B-cell-depleted T cells, or T cells provided the cDNA or gDNA that made up the material.

In the original workflow: Estimation of nucleated cell counts relied on the amplification of reference gene primers. TCRdb's copy holds only in-frame clones and misses some; the assay was immunoSEQ multiplex PCR. V and J calls and clone size follow that table, whereas D and trimming were derived from the DNA. The sample shows about 85,000 clones, about 91% of them seen only once. Sequencing input: peripheral blood. The V gene is TRBV11-3, the J gene TRBJ2-1, with a weak D call TRBD2 (5 bases). This TCR derives from a woman of 80 years or more with acute or convalescent COVID-19. CDR3 protein: CASSLEVRGSSYNEQFF. CDR3 DNA: TGTGCCAGCAGCTTAGAAGTTCGTGGGAGCTCCTACAATGAGCAGTTCTTC. Looking up the rest from reference TRBV11-3 and TRBJ2-1 gives the full variable domain: EAGVVQSPRYKIIEKKQPVAFWCNPISGHNTLYWYLQNLGQGPELLIRYENEEAVDDSQLPKDRFSAERLKGVDSTLKIQPAELGDSAVYLCASSLEVRGSSYNEQFFGPGTRLTVL.